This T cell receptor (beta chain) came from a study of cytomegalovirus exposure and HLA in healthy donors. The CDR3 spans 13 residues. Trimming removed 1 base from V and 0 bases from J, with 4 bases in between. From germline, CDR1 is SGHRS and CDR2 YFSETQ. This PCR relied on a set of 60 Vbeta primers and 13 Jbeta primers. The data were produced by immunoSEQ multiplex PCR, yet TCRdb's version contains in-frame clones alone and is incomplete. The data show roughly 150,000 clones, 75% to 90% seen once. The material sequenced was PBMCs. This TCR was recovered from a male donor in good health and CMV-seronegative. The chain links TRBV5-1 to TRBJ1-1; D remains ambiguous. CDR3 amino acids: CASSLNMNTEAFF. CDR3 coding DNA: TGCGCCAGCAGCTTGAACATGAACACTGAAGCTTTCTTT.